The entry that follows covers one TCR beta chain sequence. Its antigen is unidentified. This entry is derived from a study of vaccination and CD4 T cells after COVID-19. In the study overall: The cells were exposed to overlapping spike peptides originating from SARS-CoV-2, HCoV-NL63, HCoV-OC43 and HCoV-229E for stimulation.

The CDR3 is 13 residues long. The germline V and J ends were trimmed by 4 bases and 10 bases, with 16 bases remaining between them. CDR1 and CDR2 (germline): LGHDT, YNNKEL (reference sequence). Regarding treatment: approximately nine-day PBMC culture with coronavirus spike peptide pools or control peptides (ViraFEST assay). From the unexposed donor, CD4+ T cells were collected ahead of the COVID-19 pandemic (2011-2018). Cells permitting, SARS-CoV-2 S/N and four cold-coronavirus spikes were tested on unexposed-donor CD4+ T cells. Cultured CD4+ T cells had their DNA profiled by the Oncomine TCR Beta short-read assay. One entry per CDR3 protein results from TCRdb running MiXCR on the PCR reads. The repertoire has almost 6,000 distinct CDR3 sequences, about 34% of them found once; the top ten carry around 28%.

The specimen sequenced was CD4+ T cells from blood, cultured in vitro. The TCR comes from a human donor in good health. V and J are TRBV3-1 and TRBJ1-1, with TRBD1 as a possible D gene (5 bases). CDR3 coding DNA: TGTGCCAGCAGCCCGTCGACGGGACCAAGAGCTTTCTTT. Its protein is CASSPSTGPRAFF.